Presented here are 26 T cell receptor beta chains from one specimen sequenced in a study of T cell responses to AZD1222 COVID-19 vaccine. Assay used: immunoSEQ multiplex PCR; TCRdb lists only in-frame clones, some missing. Of about 130,000 clones in the sample, roughly 89% were seen once. Sequencing was performed on peripheral blood, taken on day 0 of AZD1222 vaccination. Source of these receptors: an adult in good health.

The chain joins TRBV28 to TRBJ1-5, with a possible D match to TRBD1 (5 bases). Germline CDR1 and CDR2: MDHEN and SYDVKM. The CDR3 length is 14 residues. The V gene lost 8 bases and the J gene lost 6 bases, with 17 bases spanning the gap. In nucleotides, the CDR3 is TGTGCCAGCTCCTCGGGGGGGAGCGGTCAGCCCCAGCATTTT. It yields the protein CASSSGGSGQPQHF.

V gene TRBV18 combines with J gene TRBJ1-1; maybe TRBD1 (5 bases). This CDR3 is built from 15 residues. Germline V lookup: CDR1 KGHSH, CDR2 LQKENI. Deletions cut 6 bases from V and 7 bases from J, with 21 bases between. DNA of the CDR3: TGTGCCAGCTCCCGGGAAAGGGGCCGGGGTGTTGAAGCTTTCTTT. It is translated as CASSRERGRGVEAFF.

The J gene is TRBJ1-1, the V gene TRBV6-2 or TRBV6-3; TRBD1 might be the D (5 bases). The CDR3 is made up of 16 amino acids. From germline, CDR1 is MNHEY and CDR2 SVGEGT. The ends were cut back, 1 base at V and 0 bases at J, with 12 bases in the middle. The CDR3 loop reads CASSYWGRLMNTEAFF. In nucleotides, the CDR3 is TGTGCCAGCAGTTACTGGGGACGGTTAATGAACACTGAAGCTTTCTTT.

The chain has TRBV5-1 and TRBJ1-1; TRBD1 aligns across 7 bases. Germline V CDR1 and CDR2: SGHRS, YFSETQ. The ends lost 6 bases at V and 1 base at J; junction bases unmatched: 12. This CDR3 spans 16 amino acids. The CDR3 DNA reads as TGCGCCAGCACGGGCGGCGGGGGACAGACGAACACTGAAGCTTTCTTT. Translating it yields CASTGGGGQTNTEAFF.

V and J are TRBV25-1 and TRBJ2-7; D call uncertain. The V gene's germline CDR1 is MGHDK and CDR2 SYGVNS. This CDR3 comprises 13 residues. Trimming pared 2 bases from V and 4 bases from J, leaving 9 bases between. The CDR3 loop is CASSEKGNYEQYF. CDR3 nucleotides: TGTGCCAGCAGTGAAAAGGGAAATTACGAGCAGTACTTC.

The V and J genes are TRBV6-1 and TRBJ2-3, with a possible D match to TRBD1 (5 bases). In germline, CDR1 is MNHNS, CDR2 SASEGT. The germline V and J ends were trimmed by 3 bases and 3 bases, with 13 bases remaining between them. The CDR3 runs to 15 residues. The CDR3 protein is CASSDLRQRTDTQYF. CDR3 nucleotide sequence: TGTGCCAGCAGTGACCTAAGACAGAGGACAGATACGCAGTATTTT.

The rearrangement uses TRBV5-4 and TRBJ2-2, with a tentative D call TRBD1 (5 bases). This CDR3 has 13 residues. Per the germline V gene, CDR1 is SGHNT and CDR2 is YYREEE (reference sequence). V lost 3 bases and J lost 5, with 8 bases in between. CDR3 coding DNA: TGTGCCAGCAGCTCGCAGGGTACCGGGGAGCTGTTTTTT. Its protein is CASSSQGTGELFF.

In DNA form, the CDR3 reads TGCAGCGTCGATCCGCGGGCACCCCAGGAGGGCACTGAAGCTTTCTTT. This sequence encodes CSVDPRAPQEGTEAFF. The rearrangement joins TRBV29-1 to TRBJ1-1; no clear D. The V and J ends lost 6 bases and 4 bases respectively, with 24 bases between them. The CDR3 has 16 amino acids. The V gene's germline CDR1 is SQVTM and CDR2 ANQGSEA.

This clone was detected once. The CDR3 region is CAWSEQPNSPLHF. As DNA, the CDR3 is TGTGCCTGGAGTGAACAGCCAAATTCACCCCTCCACTTT. J is TRBJ1-6 and V is TRBV30, with no clear D. CDR3 length equals 13 residues. V lost 1 base, J lost 7 bases, and 8 bases lay in between. The germline V gene encodes CDR1 GTSNPN and CDR2 SVGIG (reference sequence).

V and J are TRBV2 and TRBJ1-1; the D is unclear. Germline loops: CDR1 SNHLY, CDR2 FYNNEI. The CDR3 totals 13 residues. Trimming took 4 bases from V and 2 from J, leaving 8 bases between them. As DNA, the CDR3 is TGTGCCAGCAGTGCTACAGTAAACACTGAAGCTTTCTTT. This sequence encodes CASSATVNTEAFF.

This clone was counted between two and nine times. The rearrangement links TRBV20-1 to TRBJ1-3; D is uncertain. There are 11 residues in the CDR3. V lost 6 bases, J lost 4 bases, and 7 bases lay in between. Germline V gene lookup returns CDR1 DFQATT and CDR2 SNEGSKA (reference sequence). The CDR3 reads CSAYLGNTIYF. The CDR3 bases are TGCAGTGCCTATCTGGGAAACACCATATATTTT.

This chain connects TRBV12-5 to TRBJ1-3; unclear D gene. CDR3 length: 15 residues. Trimming took 4 bases from V and 1 from J, leaving 11 bases between them. CDR1 and CDR2 from the germline V gene are LGHNT and FRNRAP. The chain's CDR3 is CASGSRRSSGNTIYF. CDR3 nucleotide sequence: TGTGCTAGTGGTTCCCGGAGGTCTTCTGGAAACACCATATATTTT.

CDR3 sequence (DNA): TGCAGCGCTACCTTTGGCCCCGGGACTGAAGCTTTCTTT. Translation: CSATFGPGTEAFF. The chain is built from TRBV29-1 and TRBJ1-1; D gene unclear. The V end was cut by 7 bases, the J end by 5 bases, with 17 bases between. The V gene's germline CDR1 is SQVTM and CDR2 ANQGSEA. CDR3 length: 13 amino acids.

The rearrangement joins TRBV6-5 to TRBJ2-1; possibly TRBD2 for D (5 bases). V dropped 6 bases and J dropped 5 bases, with 17 bases sitting between them. The V gene's germline CDR1 is MNHEY and CDR2 SVGAGI. This CDR3 has 15 amino acids. CDR3 region: CASSAEKRGNNEQFF. The CDR3 DNA follows: TGTGCCAGCAGCGCTGAGAAACGAGGGAACAATGAGCAGTTCTTC.

This clone has only one observation. The chain uses TRBV4-1 and TRBJ1-1, with D maybe TRBD1 (6 bases). The germline gives CDR1 MGHRA, CDR2 YSYEKL. There are 15 residues in the CDR3. Trimming removed 1 base from V and 1 base from J, with 10 bases in between. CDR3 in amino acids: CASSQGGGPNTEAFF. CDR3 DNA sequence: TGCGCCAGCAGCCAAGGAGGGGGACCGAACACTGAAGCTTTCTTT.

The table lists this clone with a count of one. The chain carries TRBV4-3 and TRBJ1-4; 7 positions match TRBD1. CDR3 length: 15 residues. Germline V gene lookup returns CDR1 LGHNA and CDR2 YSLEER. J gave up 8 bases and V 3 bases, and 9 bases lay outside the gene matches. CDR3 sequence reads: CASSQDGTEVEKLFF. CDR3 in DNA: TGCGCCAGCAGCCAGGACGGGACAGAAGTAGAAAAACTGTTTTTT.

The V call is TRBV19, the J call TRBJ2-4, with unresolved D. Germline lookup yields CDR1 LNHDA and CDR2 SQIVND (reference sequence). The CDR3 runs 13 residues. V was clipped by 5 bases and J by 3 bases, with 8 bases between them. The CDR3 DNA follows: TGTGCCAGTAGTTTCGGAGTCAAAAACATTCAGTACTTC. Residues: CASSFGVKNIQYF.

This clone has a single count. As DNA, the CDR3 is TGCGCCAGCAGCTCCCCTAGCGCCCAAGAGACCCAGTACTTC. Protein: CASSSPSAQETQYF. J is TRBJ2-5 and V is TRBV5-1; perhaps TRBD2 as D (6 bases). CDR3 length: 14 residues. V was trimmed by 3 bases and J by 1 base, leaving 10 bases between them. In germline, CDR1 is SGHRS, CDR2 YFSETQ.

The rearrangement uses TRBV19 and TRBJ1-1; D might be TRBD1 (5 bases). The CDR3 loop spans 12 amino acids. Germline-derived CDR1 and CDR2 are LNHDA and SQIVND (reference sequence). Deletions cut 6 bases from V and 9 bases from J, with 14 bases between. CDR3: CASSSGTGQAFF. The CDR3 DNA reads TGTGCCAGTAGCTCGGGGACGGGCCAAGCTTTCTTT.

The chain combines TRBV30 with TRBJ2-7; a possible D gene is TRBD2 (6 bases). The germline V and J ends were trimmed by 3 bases and 4 bases, with 16 bases remaining between them. The CDR3 contains 14 residues. Germline CDR1 and CDR2: GTSNPN and SVGIG (reference sequence). The CDR3: CAWSGRGGAYEQYF. CDR3 DNA sequence: TGTGCCTGGAGCGGTCGGGGCGGGGCATACGAGCAGTACTTC.

The rearrangement links TRBV7-2 to TRBJ2-1; D uncertain. Germline CDR1 and CDR2: SGHTA and FQGNSA. There are 14 residues in the CDR3. V was cut by 5 bases and J by 8 bases, with 16 bases left in between. DNA of the CDR3: TGTGCCAGCAGCCGCCGGCGGAGCAGGTATGAGCAGTTCTTC. It specifies CASSRRRSRYEQFF.

The V call is TRBV9, the J call TRBJ2-1, with 10 bases aligning to TRBD2. This CDR3 contains 14 residues. J lost 7 bases, V lost 0 bases, and 1 base had no gene match. CDR1 SGDLS and CDR2 YYNGEE come from the germline V gene. The CDR3 loop is CASSVAAGGNEQFF. The DNA of the CDR3 is TGTGCCAGCAGCGTAGCAGCGGGGGGGAATGAGCAGTTCTTC.

The rearrangement links TRBV24-1 to TRBJ2-1, with TRBD2 as a possible D gene (6 bases). V lost 3 bases, J lost 2 bases, and 10 bases lay in between. The CDR3 covers 15 residues. Per the germline V gene, CDR1 is KGHDR and CDR2 is SFDVKD. For the CDR3, the DNA is TGTGCCACCAGTGATGCTAGCGAGGCCTACAATGAGCAGTTCTTC. Protein sequence: CATSDASEAYNEQFF.

The genes are TRBV28 and TRBJ1-1; D not certain. With 7 bases removed from V and 8 bases from J, the gap between germline ends came to 20 bases. The CDR3 sequence is 14 residues long. CDR1 MDHEN and CDR2 SYDVKM come from the germline V gene. The CDR3 region has the DNA TGTGCCAGCACTCTTCCATTACGGGCGGCCGAAGCTTTCTTT. It codes for CASTLPLRAAEAFF.

This chain uses TRBV2 with TRBJ1-6; 9 nucleotides match TRBD1. V shed 6 bases, J shed 10 bases, and the junction held 10 bases outside the gene matches. Germline CDR1 reads SNHLY; CDR2 reads FYNNEI. CDR3 size: 15 residues. The CDR3 DNA sequence: TGTGCCAGCAGGGGGGAGGGACAGGGCAAATCACCCCTCCACTTT. It encodes CASRGEGQGKSPLHF.

V is TRBV6-4 and J is TRBJ1-2; D unresolved. Germline CDR1 is MRHNA and CDR2 is SNTAGT. The V gene lost 3 bases and the J gene lost 3 bases, with 17 bases spanning the gap. CDR3 length equals 16 residues. The CDR3 DNA sequence: TGTGCCAGCAGTGATATAGTTGGAGGCGGGTACTATGGCTACACCTTC. This sequence encodes CASSDIVGGGYYGYTF.